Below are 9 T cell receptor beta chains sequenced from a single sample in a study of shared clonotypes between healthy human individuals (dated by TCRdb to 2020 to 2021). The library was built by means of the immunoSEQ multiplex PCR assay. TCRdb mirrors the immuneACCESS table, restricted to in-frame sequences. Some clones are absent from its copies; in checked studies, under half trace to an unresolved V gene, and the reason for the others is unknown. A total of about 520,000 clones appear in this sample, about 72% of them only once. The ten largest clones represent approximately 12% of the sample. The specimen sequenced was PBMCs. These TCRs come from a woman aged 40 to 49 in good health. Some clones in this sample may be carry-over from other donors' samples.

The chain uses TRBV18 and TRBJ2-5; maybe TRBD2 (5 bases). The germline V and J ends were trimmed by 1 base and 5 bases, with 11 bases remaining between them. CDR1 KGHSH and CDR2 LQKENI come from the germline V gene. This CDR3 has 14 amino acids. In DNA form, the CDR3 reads TGTGCCAGCTCACCACGGACGGAGCGGGAGACCCAGTACTTC. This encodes CASSPRTERETQYF.

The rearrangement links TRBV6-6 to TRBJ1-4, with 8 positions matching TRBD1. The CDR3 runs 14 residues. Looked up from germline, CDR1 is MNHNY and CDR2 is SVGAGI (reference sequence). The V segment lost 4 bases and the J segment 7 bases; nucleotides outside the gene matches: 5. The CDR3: CASSWTGNGEKLFF. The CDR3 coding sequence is TGTGCCAGCAGTTGGACAGGGAATGGTGAAAAACTGTTTTTT.

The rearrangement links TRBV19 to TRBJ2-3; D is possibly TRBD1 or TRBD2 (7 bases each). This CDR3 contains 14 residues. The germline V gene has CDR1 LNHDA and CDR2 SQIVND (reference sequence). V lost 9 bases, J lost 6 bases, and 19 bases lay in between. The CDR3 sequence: CASRGGRFSDTQYF. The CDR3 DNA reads TGTGCCAGCAGGGGGGGACGATTCTCGGATACGCAGTATTTT.

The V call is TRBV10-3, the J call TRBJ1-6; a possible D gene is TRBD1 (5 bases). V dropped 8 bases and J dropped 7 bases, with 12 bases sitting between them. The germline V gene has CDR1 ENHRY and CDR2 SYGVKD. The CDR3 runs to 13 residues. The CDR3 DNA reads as TGTGCCATCGCTCGGGGGAACAATTCACCCCTCCACTTT. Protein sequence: CAIARGNNSPLHF.

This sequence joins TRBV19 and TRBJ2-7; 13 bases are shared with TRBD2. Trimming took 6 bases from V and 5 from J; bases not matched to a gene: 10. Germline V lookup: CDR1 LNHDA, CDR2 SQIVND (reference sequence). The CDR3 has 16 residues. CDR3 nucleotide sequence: TGTGCCAGTAGGGCCGGGACTAGCGGGACTCTGGACGAGCAGTACTTC. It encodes CASRAGTSGTLDEQYF.

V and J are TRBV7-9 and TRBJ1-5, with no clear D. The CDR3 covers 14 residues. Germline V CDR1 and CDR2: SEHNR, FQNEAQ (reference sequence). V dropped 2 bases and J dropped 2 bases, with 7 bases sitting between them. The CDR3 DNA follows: TGTGCCAGCAGCTTAAATGATGGCAATCAGCCCCAGCATTTT. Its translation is CASSLNDGNQPQHF.

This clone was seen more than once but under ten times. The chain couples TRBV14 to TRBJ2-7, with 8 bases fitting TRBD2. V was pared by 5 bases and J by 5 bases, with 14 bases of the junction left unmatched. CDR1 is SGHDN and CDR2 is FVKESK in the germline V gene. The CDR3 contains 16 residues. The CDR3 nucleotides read TGTGCCAGCAGCGCCTTAGCGGGAAGGGTTCCCCACGAGCAGTACTTC. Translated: CASSALAGRVPHEQYF. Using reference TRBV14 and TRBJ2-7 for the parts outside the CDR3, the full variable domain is EAGVTQFPSHSVIEKGQTVTLRCDPISGHDNLYWYRRVMGKEIKFLLHFVKESKQDESGMPNNRFLAERTGGTYSTLKVQPAELEDSGVYFCASSALAGRVPHEQYFGPGTRLTVT.

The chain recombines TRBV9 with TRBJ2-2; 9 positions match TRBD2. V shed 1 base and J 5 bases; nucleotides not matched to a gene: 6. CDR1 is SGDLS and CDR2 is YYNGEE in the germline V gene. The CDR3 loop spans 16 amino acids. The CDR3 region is CASSVRAGGGTGELFF. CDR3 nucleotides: TGTGCCAGCAGCGTAAGAGCGGGAGGCGGGACCGGGGAGCTGTTTTTT.

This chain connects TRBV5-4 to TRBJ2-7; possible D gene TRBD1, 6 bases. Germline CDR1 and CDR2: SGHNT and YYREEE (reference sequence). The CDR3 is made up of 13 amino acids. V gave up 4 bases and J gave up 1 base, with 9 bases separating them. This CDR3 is CASSLQGSYEQYF. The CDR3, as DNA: TGTGCCAGCAGCCTACAGGGATCCTACGAGCAGTACTTC. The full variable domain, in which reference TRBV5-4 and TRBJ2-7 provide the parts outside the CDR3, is ETGVTQSPTHLIKTRGQQVTLRCSSQSGHNTVSWYQQALGQGPQFIFQYYREEENGRGNFPPRFSGLQFPNYSSELNVNALELDDSALYLCASSLQGSYEQYFGPGTRLTVT.